One and the same sample provided the 22 T cell receptor beta chains below, sequenced in a study of cytomegalovirus exposure and HLA in healthy donors (dated by TCRdb to 2016 to 2017). Library preparation employed the immunoSEQ multiplex PCR assay. The clones in this table, taken by TCRdb from immuneACCESS, are in-frame only. Not every clone is retained; where verified, under half of the shortfall comes from an unresolved V gene, and the cause of the rest is unknown. The sample table holds roughly 120,000 clones, of which more than 75% were seen once. The ten largest clones take up 2.1% of the sample. The source material was PBMCs. The receptors were gathered from a woman aged 25-40 years in good health and CMV-seronegative.

This clone was seen more than once but under ten times. The chain has TRBV30 and TRBJ1-4; 11 bases are shared with TRBD1. The CDR3 has 14 residues. Unmatched junction bases numbered 2, after V lost 3 bases and J lost 5 bases. The germline CDR1 and CDR2 sequences are GTSNPN and SVGIG (reference sequence). DNA for the CDR3: TGTGCCTGGAGGAGGGACAGGGGGAATGAAAAACTGTTTTTT. It encodes CAWRRDRGNEKLFF.

The chain recombines TRBV5-1 with TRBJ2-5; weak D call: TRBD1 (5 bases). The CDR3 has 14 residues. Looked up from germline, CDR1 is SGHRS and CDR2 is YFSETQ. Trimming removed 0 bases from V and 4 bases from J, with 10 bases in between. CDR3 DNA: TGCGCCAGCAGCTTGGGAGCAGGGTTAGAGACCCAGTACTTC. As protein: CASSLGAGLETQYF.

V gene TRBV18 combines with J gene TRBJ2-1; 10 nucleotides line up with TRBD2. J was trimmed by 6 bases and V by 3 bases; bases with no gene match: 11. Germline CDR1 KGHSH, CDR2 LQKENI. The CDR3 spans 17 residues. The CDR3 sequence: CASSPRERGGEGNEQFF. CDR3 bases: TGTGCCAGCTCACCCCGAGAGCGGGGGGGCGAAGGCAATGAGCAGTTCTTC.

In its sample, this clone was seen once. The rearrangement links TRBV5-1 to TRBJ2-7; D not resolved. The V gene's germline CDR1 is SGHRS and CDR2 YFSETQ. The length of the CDR3 is 13 residues. The germline V and J ends were trimmed by 0 bases and 5 bases, with 9 bases remaining between them. Written as DNA, the CDR3 is TGCGCCAGCAGCTTGGTAGTGAAGAACGAGCAGTACTTC. This sequence encodes CASSLVVKNEQYF.

The chain employs TRBV4-1 and TRBJ2-4, with D perhaps TRBD2 (6 bases). CDR3 length: 15 amino acids. V shed 5 bases and J shed 0 bases, with 11 bases lying between them. From germline, CDR1 is MGHRA and CDR2 YSYEKL. CDR3 region: CASSGGILAKNIQYF. DNA for the CDR3: TGCGCCAGCAGCGGAGGGATCCTAGCCAAAAACATTCAGTACTTC.

This chain joins TRBV2 and TRBJ2-7; 7 positions agree with TRBD2. The V segment lost 5 bases and the J segment 1 base; nucleotides outside the gene matches: 5. Germline lookup yields CDR1 SNHLY and CDR2 FYNNEI. The CDR3 covers 14 residues. The CDR3 loop reads CASSRLALSYEQYF. The CDR3 DNA reads as TGTGCCAGCAGTAGACTAGCTCTTTCCTACGAGCAGTACTTC.

There are a few counts of this clone. V and J are TRBV7-9 and TRBJ2-1, with D maybe TRBD2 (6 bases). The ends were cut back, 3 bases at V and 7 bases at J, with 13 bases in the middle. The CDR3 is made up of 14 amino acids. The V gene's germline CDR1 is SEHNR and CDR2 FQNEAQ (reference sequence). CDR3 loop: CASSFLRAGNEQFF. DNA of the CDR3: TGTGCCAGCAGCTTTTTGCGGGCGGGGAATGAGCAGTTCTTC.

This clone was seen only a few times. The chain is built from TRBV4-1 and TRBJ1-2; D is ambiguous. V shed 1 base and J shed 8 bases, with 8 bases lying between them. Germline values: CDR1 MGHRA, CDR2 YSYEKL. The CDR3 loop spans 12 amino acids. The CDR3 reads CASSQGSGGYTF. The CDR3 coding sequence is TGCGCCAGCAGCCAAGGTTCGGGGGGCTACACCTTC.

The rearrangement joins TRBV2 to TRBJ2-5; D remains ambiguous. V was pared by 2 bases and J by 5 bases, with 15 bases between. Looked up from germline, CDR1 is SNHLY and CDR2 is FYNNEI. The CDR3 length is 15 residues. The CDR3: CASSELEPIRETQYF. The CDR3 DNA reads TGTGCCAGCAGTGAACTGGAGCCTATTAGGGAGACCCAGTACTTC.

The CDR3: CASSSMDRGRTNEKLFF. The CDR3 bases are TGTGCCAGCAGCTCGATGGACAGGGGGCGGACTAATGAAAAACTGTTTTTT. This rearrangement joins TRBV7-9 to TRBJ1-4; 11 bases map to TRBD1. Germline CDR1 reads SEHNR; CDR2 reads FQNEAQ (reference sequence). This CDR3 region has 17 residues. Germline trimming cut 4 bases from V and 2 bases from J; bases unmatched to any gene: 6.

The J gene is TRBJ2-3, the V gene TRBV19, with D tentatively TRBD2 (6 bases). Germline V gene sequence: CDR1 LNHDA, CDR2 SQIVND (reference sequence). The CDR3 extends over 15 amino acids. Trimming shortened V by 0 bases and J by 4 bases, and 11 bases separated the two germline ends. CDR3 residues: CASSIELARADTQYF. The CDR3 DNA reads TGTGCCAGTAGTATAGAACTAGCTCGGGCAGATACGCAGTATTTT.

The chain joins TRBV11-3 to TRBJ2-7; tentative D call: TRBD2 (5 bases). This CDR3 has 11 amino acids. Trimming removed 6 bases at V and 5 bases at J, with 8 bases between. The V gene's germline CDR1 is SGHNT and CDR2 YENEEA. CDR3 residues: CASRKRDEQYF. CDR3 bases: TGTGCCAGCAGAAAGAGGGACGAGCAGTACTTC.

This chain connects TRBV6-5 to TRBJ1-1; D perhaps matches TRBD1 (5 bases). The CDR3 runs 13 residues. Germline V gives CDR1 MNHEY, CDR2 SVGAGI. The V end lost 3 bases, the J end lost 4 bases, and 9 bases lay between the germline ends. The DNA for the CDR3 is TGTGCCAGCAGTTATCTACAGGTCACTGAAGCTTTCTTT. Translating gives CASSYLQVTEAFF.

The genes are TRBV15 and TRBJ2-5; TRBD2 matches 7 bases. CDR3 size: 14 residues. Germline CDR1 and CDR2: LNHNV and YYDKDF (reference sequence). Trimming took 3 bases from V and 4 from J; bases not matched to a gene: 5. This CDR3 is CATSRGREPETQYF. Here the CDR3 DNA reads TGTGCCACCAGCAGGGGGAGGGAGCCAGAGACCCAGTACTTC.

V gene TRBV7-9 combines with J gene TRBJ2-7, with D possibly matching TRBD1 (6 bases). V lost 2 bases, J lost 5 bases, and 13 bases lay in between. The germline V gene has CDR1 SEHNR and CDR2 FQNEAQ (reference sequence). The CDR3 is 14 amino acids. The CDR3 nucleotides read TGTGCCAGCAGCTTAAGAACAGGGAGAGACGAGCAGTACTTC. As protein: CASSLRTGRDEQYF.

The chain carries TRBV5-1 and TRBJ1-3; D is unclear. Germline CDR1 reads SGHRS; CDR2 reads YFSETQ. Trimming took off 0 bases at V and 3 bases at J, with 10 bases between the two ends. This CDR3 contains 15 residues. CDR3 nucleotides: TGCGCCAGCAGCTTGGCCGGCCAGGTTGGAAACACCATATATTTT. Its translation: CASSLAGQVGNTIYF.

V gene TRBV6-1 combines with J gene TRBJ2-7; TRBD1 matches 10 bases. The trim removed 2 bases at V and 6 bases at J, leaving 7 bases unmatched. This CDR3 comprises 15 residues. Germline V lookup: CDR1 MNHNS, CDR2 SASEGT. CDR3 coding DNA: TGTGCCAGCAGTGAACCTATGACAGGGGGCGCCGAGCAGTACTTC. Residues: CASSEPMTGGAEQYF.

The J gene is TRBJ1-2, the V gene TRBV28, with 7 bases that match TRBD1. Germline assignment: CDR1 MDHEN and CDR2 SYDVKM. This CDR3 comprises 17 residues. V lost 2 bases and J lost 6; bases outside the gene matches: 15. The CDR3 here is CASSLPTGTGVRNGYTF. DNA for the CDR3: TGTGCCAGCAGTTTACCCACGGGAACAGGGGTAAGGAATGGCTACACCTTC.

The gene calls are TRBV29-1 and TRBJ2-1; the match to TRBD2 covers 8 bases. The junction had 3 bases not matched to a gene; V was cut back by 2 bases and J by 6 bases. Per germline, CDR1 SQVTM and CDR2 ANQGSEA. This CDR3 has 13 residues. The CDR3 sequence: CSVETAGGNEQFF. The CDR3 DNA sequence: TGCAGCGTTGAAACGGCGGGGGGCAATGAGCAGTTCTTC.

This chain connects TRBV7-6 to TRBJ2-7; 9 bases agree with TRBD2. Trimming removed 0 bases from V and 3 bases from J; junction bases left unmatched: 6. Germline V gene lookup returns CDR1 SGHVS and CDR2 FNYEAQ. This CDR3 is 16 amino acids long. CDR3 residues: CASSLAERGAYYEQYF. DNA for the CDR3: TGTGCCAGCAGCTTAGCGGAGCGGGGGGCTTACTACGAGCAGTACTTC.

The rearrangement joins TRBV6-5 to TRBJ2-7, with 11 bases matching TRBD1. The CDR3 extends over 15 amino acids. With V trimmed by 6 bases and J by 5 bases, 9 bases remained unmatched. CDR1 MNHEY and CDR2 SVGAGI come from the germline V gene. CDR3 protein: CASRPGQGASHEQYF. The CDR3 nucleotides read TGTGCCAGCAGACCTGGACAGGGGGCATCCCACGAGCAGTACTTC.

The chain is built from TRBV2 and TRBJ2-5; 12 nucleotides agree with TRBD2. The CDR3 loop spans 15 amino acids. Trimming took 6 bases from V and 5 from J; bases not matched to a gene: 7. Germline V gives CDR1 SNHLY, CDR2 FYNNEI. CDR3 in DNA: TGTGCCAGCAGAGCAAGGACTAGCGGGGTTGAGACCCAGTACTTC. This translates into CASRARTSGVETQYF.